These 16 T cell receptor beta chains were all obtained from the same sample, sequenced in a study of shared clonotypes between healthy human individuals. The table came from immunoSEQ multiplex PCR; TCRdb's copy has only in-frame clones and leaves some out. The data show hundreds of thousands of clones, around 72% seen once. Sequenced sample: memory CD4+ T cells sorted from blood. The subset was: CD45RA-negative fraction. The receptors here all came from a woman aged 30 to 39 in good health.

The chain joins TRBV7-3 to TRBJ2-3, with D perhaps matching TRBD2 (6 bases). The CDR3 contains 15 residues. Germline CDR1 and CDR2: SGHTA and FQGTGA. V lost 4 bases and J lost 4, with 15 bases in between. The DNA of the CDR3 is TGTGCCAGCAGCTCCGGGACTGGCGGGCCAGATACGCAGTATTTT. It encodes CASSSGTGGPDTQYF.

This clone was detected only once. V usage is TRBV7-9 and J usage is TRBJ2-3; either TRBD1 or TRBD2 may supply D (5 bases each). Germline V gene sequence: CDR1 SEHNR, CDR2 FQNEAQ (reference sequence). V lost 5 bases and J lost 6, with 15 bases in between. This CDR3 has 14 residues. The CDR3 sequence is CASSRDPSFDTQYF. The CDR3, as DNA: TGTGCCAGCAGCCGGGACCCAAGTTTCGATACGCAGTATTTT.

This clone has ten or more counts. This chain links TRBV7-3 with TRBJ1-3; D uncertain. There are 13 residues in the CDR3. Germline assignment: CDR1 SGHTA and CDR2 FQGTGA. With 5 bases removed from V and 4 bases from J, the gap between germline ends came to 9 bases. For the CDR3, the DNA is TGTGCCAGCAGCCAAGATACCGGAAACACCATATATTTT. Protein sequence: CASSQDTGNTIYF.

The gene calls are TRBV5-1 and TRBJ1-1, with D perhaps TRBD1 (5 bases). Germline loops: CDR1 SGHRS, CDR2 YFSETQ. Trimming cost V 4 bases and J 5 bases, with 18 bases left between them. This CDR3 has 15 amino acids. The chain's CDR3 is CASSGIGTGETEAFF. CDR3 in DNA: TGCGCCAGCAGCGGAATCGGGACGGGGGAGACTGAAGCTTTCTTT.

This chain connects TRBV4-1 to TRBJ2-5, with 10 bases identical to TRBD1. J lost 2 bases, V lost 4 bases, and 13 bases had no gene match. The CDR3 extends over 18 amino acids. Germline V lookup: CDR1 MGHRA, CDR2 YSYEKL. The CDR3 nucleotides are TGCGCCAGCAGCCGCGGACAGGGGGGCGAGTTTGGACAAGAGACCCAGTACTTC. This codes for CASSRGQGGEFGQETQYF.

This chain connects TRBV23-1 to TRBJ1-2; D unresolved. Being an ORF, TRBV23-1 has a function that is uncertain. The CDR3 is 13 residues long. V was cut by 2 bases and J by 8 bases, with 12 bases left in between. DNA of the CDR3: TGCGCCAGCAGTCAAGACGGGTTTGGGGGCTACACCTTC. Protein: CASSQDGFGGYTF.

The CDR3 coding sequence is TGCGCCAGCAGCCCCACAGCAGAGACCCAGTACTTC. Its translation is CASSPTAETQYF. V is TRBV5-1 and J is TRBJ2-5; unclear D gene. From germline, CDR1 is SGHRS and CDR2 YFSETQ. Trimming took 4 bases from V and 4 from J, leaving 8 bases between them. CDR3 size: 12 residues.

The chain combines TRBV4-1 with TRBJ2-2; 9 bases match TRBD1. The CDR3 has 15 amino acids. V lost 8 bases, J lost 5 bases, and 9 bases stayed unmatched. Germline lookup yields CDR1 MGHRA and CDR2 YSYEKL. This chain's CDR3 is CASGGQGIRTGELFF. CDR3 in DNA: TGCGCCAGCGGGGGACAGGGAATTAGGACCGGGGAGCTGTTTTTT.

For the CDR3, the DNA is TGCGCCAGCAGCTTGGCGGGTGACTCCAAGGCCCAGCATTTT. Translation gives CASSLAGDSKAQHF. The chain carries TRBV5-1 and TRBJ1-5; D gene ambiguous. Germline lookup yields CDR1 SGHRS and CDR2 YFSETQ. The CDR3 contains 14 residues. V shed 0 bases and J shed 11 bases, with 15 bases lying between them.

This clone was observed many times. This chain connects TRBV6-1 to TRBJ2-1, with a tentative D call TRBD2 (6 bases). CDR3 length: 13 amino acids. V lost 8 bases to trimming and J lost 4 bases, with 12 bases between them. Germline-derived CDR1 and CDR2 are MNHNS and SASEGT. The CDR3 sequence is CASVGGFYNEQFF. The CDR3 DNA sequence: TGTGCCAGCGTCGGGGGATTTTACAATGAGCAGTTCTTC.

V gene TRBV7-2 combines with J gene TRBJ2-5; the match to TRBD2 covers 15 bases. The V gene end was trimmed by 6 bases and the J gene end by 2 bases; junction bases not matched to a gene: 10. CDR1 and CDR2 from the germline V gene are SGHTA and FQGNSA. The CDR3 is made up of 18 amino acids. The CDR3 DNA is TGTGCCAGCAGTTCCGGGACTAGCGGGAGGACGACACAAGAGACCCAGTACTTC. Encoded protein: CASSSGTSGRTTQETQYF.

This chain uses TRBV10-2 with TRBJ2-7, with 7 bases fitting TRBD2. In germline, CDR1 is WSHSY, CDR2 SAAADI. J lost 0 bases, V lost 3 bases, and 5 bases had no gene match. This CDR3 has 15 amino acids. The CDR3: CASSDEGLTSYEQYF. For the CDR3, the DNA is TGCGCCAGCAGTGATGAGGGACTAACCTCCTACGAGCAGTACTTC.

The chain links TRBV19 to TRBJ2-2, with D tentatively TRBD1 or TRBD2 (6 bases each). CDR3 length: 15 residues. Trimming stripped 5 bases from V and 5 bases from J, with 15 bases between. Germline loops: CDR1 LNHDA, CDR2 SQIVND (reference sequence). CDR3 amino acids: CASSVQGGRTGELFF. CDR3 DNA sequence: TGTGCCAGTAGTGTACAGGGAGGAAGGACCGGGGAGCTGTTTTTT. Together with reference TRBV19 and TRBJ2-2, the CDR3 gives the full variable domain: DGGITQSPKYLFRKEGQNVTLSCEQNLNHDAMYWYRQDPGQGLRLIYYSQIVNDFQKGDIAEGYSVSREKKESFPLTVTSAQKNPTAFYLCASSVQGGRTGELFFGEGSRLTVL.

This chain uses TRBV28 with TRBJ2-2, with 12 positions matching TRBD2. V gave up 2 bases and J gave up 6 bases; unmatched junction bases: 1. Germline-derived CDR1 and CDR2 are MDHEN and SYDVKM. The CDR3 is made up of 15 amino acids. CDR3 in amino acids: CASSLLAGGPGELFF. The CDR3 nucleotides are TGTGCCAGCAGTTTACTAGCGGGAGGGCCCGGGGAGCTGTTTTTT.

V usage is TRBV30 and J usage is TRBJ2-1, with 8 bases matching TRBD1. CDR3 length equals 13 residues. Looked up from germline, CDR1 is GTSNPN and CDR2 is SVGIG (reference sequence). The V segment lost 8 bases and the J segment 7 bases; nucleotides outside the gene matches: 10. CDR3 coding DNA: TGTGCCGGCCGACAGGGGCTTAAGAATGAGCAGTTCTTC. It specifies CAGRQGLKNEQFF.

This rearrangement joins TRBV7-9 to TRBJ2-5; D not certain. Trimming cost V 5 bases and J 6 bases, with 16 bases left between them. Germline assignment: CDR1 SEHNR and CDR2 FQNEAQ (reference sequence). The CDR3 sequence is 14 residues long. The CDR3 sequence: CASSPDFGGKTQYF. The CDR3 DNA is TGTGCCAGCAGCCCCGACTTTGGTGGGAAGACCCAGTACTTC. The full variable domain, completed using reference TRBV7-9 and TRBJ2-5, is DTGVSQNPRHKITKRGQNVTFRCDPISEHNRLYWYRQTLGQGPEFLTYFQNEAQLEKSRLLSDRFSAERPKGSFSTLEIQRTEQGDSAMYLCASSPDFGGKTQYFGPGTRLLVL.